A single sample is the source of the 32 T cell receptor beta chains below, sequenced in a study of T-cell memory formation after mild COVID-19. TCRdb re-called the 5' RACE reads with MiXCR, one entry per CDR3 protein. This sample has over 130,000 distinct CDR3 sequences, with more than 13% found just once. The sequencing sample was made of PBMCs or a T cell subset sorted from them (not recorded which). Every receptor here comes from an adult woman who had mild COVID-19 (a few samples of this study predate the infection). Cell type and time point are not known.

A few counts support this clonotype. This sequence joins TRBV12-3 or TRBV12-4 and TRBJ2-5, with 8 positions matching TRBD2. The CDR3 extends over 14 amino acids. The V and J ends lost 6 bases and 5 bases, in that order; junction bases with no gene match: 8. The CDR3 bases are TGTGCCAGCAGCCATAGCGGGACGCGGGAGACCCAGTACTTC. Its translation: CASSHSGTRETQYF.

J is TRBJ2-3 and V is TRBV3-1; D is undetermined. The length of the CDR3 is 15 residues. V dropped 0 bases and J dropped 2 bases, with 9 bases sitting between them. Germline loops: CDR1 LGHDT, CDR2 YNNKEL (reference sequence). In nucleotides, the CDR3 is TGTGCCAGCAGCCAAGAAGGCGGTTACACAGATACGCAGTATTTT. Protein product: CASSQEGGYTDTQYF.

The chain employs TRBV28 and TRBJ1-5; D is perhaps TRBD1 (5 bases). CDR3 length: 14 residues. Trimming took off 6 bases at V and 7 bases at J, with 16 bases between the two ends. Germline V lookup: CDR1 MDHEN, CDR2 SYDVKM. This CDR3 reads CASSFLGVGQPQHF. CDR3 nucleotide sequence: TGTGCCAGCAGCTTTCTAGGGGTCGGCCAGCCCCAGCATTTT.

The chain links TRBV5-6 to TRBJ2-2, with D hard to call. Germline CDR1 SGHDT, CDR2 YYEEEE. Trimming stripped 0 bases from V and 5 bases from J, with 5 bases between. There are 13 residues in the CDR3. The CDR3 DNA is TGTGCCAGCAGCTTGGTAGGGACCGGGGAGCTGTTTTTT. It encodes CASSLVGTGELFF.

This clonotype was seen a handful of times. This chain uses TRBV4-2 with TRBJ1-1, with D possibly matching TRBD1 (6 bases). The CDR3 runs to 14 residues. CDR1 and CDR2 from the germline V gene are LGHNA and YNFKEQ. V lost 3 bases and J lost 0, with 8 bases in between. In DNA form, the CDR3 reads TGTGCCAGCAGCCAGGGACACCTGAACACTGAAGCTTTCTTT. Its protein is CASSQGHLNTEAFF.

The genes are TRBV6-5 and TRBJ2-7, with D perhaps assigned TRBD1 or TRBD2 (5 bases each). V lost 5 bases, J lost 7 bases, and 15 bases lay in between. CDR1 and CDR2 from the germline V gene are MNHEY and SVGAGI. CDR3 length: 13 residues. The CDR3 coding sequence is TGTGCCAGCAGTCCCGGGACCCCTAGGGAGCAGTACTTC. Translated, it gives CASSPGTPREQYF.

The genes are TRBV27 and TRBJ1-1; the D is unclear. The V and J ends lost 6 bases and 0 bases respectively, with 11 bases between them. The CDR3 length is 14 residues. The V gene's germline CDR1 is MNHEY and CDR2 SMNVEV (reference sequence). The CDR3 DNA reads TGTGCCAGCAGGGGTGGTTTGGTGAACACTGAAGCTTTCTTT. It encodes CASRGGLVNTEAFF.

About this clonotype itself: Germline and junction disagree at one end, which may indicate a read error. The chain joins TRBV20-1 to TRBJ2-7; 9 positions agree with TRBD1. CDR1 is DFQATT, CDR2 SNEGSKA, per germline (reference sequence). The CDR3 has 15 residues. The CDR3: CSARAPGQGSYEQYF. DNA for the CDR3: TGCAGTGCCAGAGCCCCGGGACAGGGCTCCTACGAGCAGTACTTC.

This clonotype was seen more than once but under ten times. J is TRBJ1-2 and V is TRBV20-1; 8 nucleotides agree with TRBD1. Looked up from germline, CDR1 is DFQATT and CDR2 is SNEGSKA (reference sequence). The junction had 15 bases not matched to a gene; V was cut back by 6 bases and J by 3 bases. The CDR3 runs to 16 residues. The CDR3 loop reads CSAEVRTGQDDYGYTF. The CDR3 nucleotides read TGCAGTGCCGAAGTTAGAACGGGACAGGACGACTATGGCTACACCTTC.

Here the CDR3 reads CASSPGEGQPQHF. CDR3 in DNA: TGTGCCAGCAGTCCAGGGGAAGGGCAGCCCCAGCATTTT. The genes are TRBV12-3 or TRBV12-4 and TRBJ1-5; tentatively, D is TRBD1 (6 bases). Trimming removed 5 bases from V and 7 bases from J, with 12 bases in between. The CDR3 consists of 13 residues.

The genes are TRBV3-1 and TRBJ1-2; D gene ambiguous. The germline gives CDR1 LGHDT, CDR2 YNNKEL (reference sequence). This CDR3 spans 14 amino acids. The V gene lost 1 base and the J gene lost 7 bases, with 13 bases spanning the gap. The CDR3 sequence: CASSQAWQSGGYTF. CDR3 sequence (DNA): TGTGCCAGCAGCCAAGCTTGGCAGAGCGGTGGCTACACCTTC.

The chain uses TRBV7-9 and TRBJ2-1; D not resolved. CDR1 and CDR2 (germline): SEHNR, FQNEAQ (reference sequence). Trimming cost V 1 base and J 3 bases, with 10 bases left between them. CDR3 length equals 15 residues. The CDR3 bases are TGTGCCAGCAGCTTAGTACGGATGAACTACAATGAGCAGTTCTTC. Translated: CASSLVRMNYNEQFF. Full variable domain (outside the CDR3, taken from reference TRBV7-9 and TRBJ2-1): DTGVSQNPRHKITKRGQNVTFRCDPISEHNRLYWYRQTLGQGPEFLTYFQNEAQLEKSRLLSDRFSAERPKGSFSTLEIQRTEQGDSAMYLCASSLVRMNYNEQFFGPGTRLTVL.

The chain has TRBV12-3 or TRBV12-4 and TRBJ1-1; D is unclear. Trimming removed 7 bases from V and 4 bases from J, with 16 bases in between. This CDR3 has 14 residues. Here the CDR3 DNA reads TGTGCCAGCAAACCCGGAGTTGCGGGCACTGAAGCTTTCTTT. It yields the protein CASKPGVAGTEAFF.

The table lists this clonotype with a few counts. The chain recombines TRBV5-6 with TRBJ2-6, with TRBD1 identical over 11 bases. Trimming took 4 bases from V and 2 from J; bases not matched to a gene: 5. The CDR3 extends over 17 amino acids. Germline values: CDR1 SGHDT, CDR2 YYEEEE. The CDR3, as DNA: TGTGCCAGCAGCCTGGGACAGGGGGGACCTGGGGCCAACGTCCTGACTTTC. Its protein product is CASSLGQGGPGANVLTF.

This clonotype has just a few counts. The chain carries TRBV19 and TRBJ2-1, with D unresolved. Trimming removed 7 bases at V and 4 bases at J, with 11 bases between. Germline-derived CDR1 and CDR2 are LNHDA and SQIVND (reference sequence). This CDR3 region has 13 residues. This chain's CDR3 is CASTPDTYNEQFF. The DNA for the CDR3 is TGTGCCAGTACCCCTGACACGTACAATGAGCAGTTCTTC.

The chain employs TRBV13 and TRBJ2-7; 7 positions match TRBD1. Losses at the gene ends were 5 bases for V and 3 bases for J; bases not matched to a gene: 10. Germline CDR1 and CDR2: PRHDT and FYEKMQ (reference sequence). The CDR3 contains 15 residues. CDR3 nucleotides: TGTGCCAGCAGCCCCACCGGGACAGTGTTCTACGAGCAGTACTTC. Translating gives CASSPTGTVFYEQYF.

This clonotype has only a few counts. V gene TRBV6-6 combines with J gene TRBJ2-1; tentative D call: TRBD2 (5 bases). V lost 7 bases, J lost 9 bases, and 19 bases lay in between. The CDR3 length is 14 residues. Germline V lookup: CDR1 MNHNY, CDR2 SVGAGI (reference sequence). The CDR3 protein is CASNPGKGEGEQFF. In DNA, the CDR3 is TGTGCCAGCAACCCTGGGAAGGGAGAGGGTGAGCAGTTCTTC.

This clonotype was found many times. As DNA, the CDR3 is TGCAGTGTAGAAGACGTAGCGAACTCCTACGAGCAGTACTTC. This codes for CSVEDVANSYEQYF. The rearrangement joins TRBV20-1 to TRBJ2-7, with D possibly TRBD2 on 5 matching bases. Trimming cost V 7 bases and J 0 bases, with 16 bases left between them. Germline CDR1 reads DFQATT; CDR2 reads SNEGSKA (reference sequence). The length of the CDR3 is 14 residues.

This sequence joins TRBV4-1 and TRBJ2-1, with TRBD2 identical over 10 bases. Trimming at V came to 3 bases and at J to 7 bases, leaving 12 bases not matched to a gene. The CDR3 loop spans 17 amino acids. CDR1 MGHRA and CDR2 YSYEKL come from the germline V gene. The CDR3 is CASSQGLAISPTNEQFF. The CDR3 DNA follows: TGCGCCAGCAGCCAGGGACTAGCGATTTCTCCCACGAATGAGCAGTTCTTC.

This clonotype was seen a handful of times. The chain carries TRBV20-1 and TRBJ2-7; 8 bases line up with TRBD1. Germline values: CDR1 DFQATT, CDR2 SNEGSKA (reference sequence). V dropped 8 bases and J dropped 3; count of bases not matched to a gene: 6. The CDR3 spans 12 residues. CDR3 nucleotides: TGCAGTTTACAGGGGGTAAACTACGAGCAGTACTTC. Translation gives CSLQGVNYEQYF.

This rearrangement joins TRBV7-9 to TRBJ2-1, with 7 nucleotides matching TRBD1. Germline V gene lookup returns CDR1 SEHNR and CDR2 FQNEAQ (reference sequence). Losses at the gene ends were 5 bases for V and 7 bases for J; bases not matched to a gene: 2. The CDR3 spans 12 residues. The CDR3 is CASSGTANEQFF. DNA for the CDR3: TGTGCCAGCAGCGGGACAGCTAATGAGCAGTTCTTC.

The chain uses TRBV9 and TRBJ2-5; the match to TRBD2 covers 7 bases. Germline V gene sequence: CDR1 SGDLS, CDR2 YYNGEE. The CDR3 loop spans 15 amino acids. Trimming removed 5 bases from V and 1 base from J; junction bases left unmatched: 8. CDR3 nucleotide sequence: TGTGCCAGCAGTCAGAGCGGGAACTTCCAAGAGACCCAGTACTTC. As protein: CASSQSGNFQETQYF.

This clonotype was seen only a few times. The gene calls are TRBV18 and TRBJ2-3, with D uncertain. The germline V gene has CDR1 KGHSH and CDR2 LQKENI. The CDR3 loop spans 16 amino acids. The germline V and J ends were trimmed by 2 bases and 2 bases, with 14 bases remaining between them. Here the CDR3 DNA reads TGTGCCAGCTCACCAACTAATCGCGCAAACACAGATACGCAGTATTTT. This encodes CASSPTNRANTDTQYF.

This clonotype has just a few counts. The chain joins TRBV19 to TRBJ2-2; D remains ambiguous. CDR3 length: 17 residues. Germline values: CDR1 LNHDA, CDR2 SQIVND (reference sequence). The ends were cut back, 2 bases at V and 4 bases at J, with 17 bases in the middle. As DNA, the CDR3 is TGTGCCAGTAGTATAAGTAAGAGGATCGTAGGCACCGGGGAGCTGTTTTTT. The encoded protein is CASSISKRIVGTGELFF.

In this sample, this clonotype turned up a few times. The V and J genes are TRBV7-9 and TRBJ2-5; D is undetermined. Germline V gene lookup returns CDR1 SEHNR and CDR2 FQNEAQ (reference sequence). The CDR3 sequence is 13 residues long. Trimming took 0 bases from V and 2 from J, leaving 4 bases between them. CDR3 residues: CASSLADQETQYF. CDR3 DNA: TGTGCCAGCAGCTTAGCGGATCAAGAGACCCAGTACTTC.

This clonotype was observed a few times. CDR3 amino acids: CASSETLGQETQYF. For the CDR3, the DNA is TGTGCCAGCAGTGAGACGTTGGGGCAAGAGACCCAGTACTTC. The chain uses TRBV2 and TRBJ2-5; no definite D call. The CDR3 spans 14 residues. Germline CDR1 SNHLY, CDR2 FYNNEI. V was clipped by 3 bases and J by 2 bases, with 10 bases between them.

This clonotype was counted only a few times. The rearrangement links TRBV20-1 to TRBJ2-7; maybe TRBD1 (6 bases). This CDR3 contains 13 residues. With 1 base removed from V and 3 bases from J, the gap between germline ends came to 10 bases. CDR1 is DFQATT, CDR2 SNEGSKA, per germline (reference sequence). As DNA, the CDR3 is TGCAGTGCTAGAGGGGACACGGACTACGAGCAGTACTTC. Translated, it gives CSARGDTDYEQYF.

The rearrangement uses TRBV11-1 and TRBJ1-6; tentative D call: TRBD1 (5 bases). The CDR3 has 15 residues. The V end lost 1 base, the J end lost 7 bases, and 11 bases lay between the germline ends. Germline assignment: CDR1 SGHAT and CDR2 FQDESV (reference sequence). The CDR3: CASSLVSGRNSPLHF. The DNA for the CDR3 is TGTGCCAGCAGCTTAGTTTCAGGGCGAAATTCACCCCTCCACTTT. The whole variable domain, filled in from reference TRBV11-1 and TRBJ1-6, reads EAEVAQSPRYKITEKSQAVAFWCDPISGHATLYWYRQILGQGPELLVQFQDESVVDDSQLPKDRFSAERLKGVDSTLKIQPAELGDSAMYLCASSLVSGRNSPLHFGNGTRLTVT.

In its sample, this clonotype was seen a few times. This chain uses TRBV11-3 with TRBJ2-5; the D is unclear. This CDR3 has 14 amino acids. Germline CDR1 and CDR2: SGHNT and YENEEA. Trimming left V 6 bases short and J 5 bases short, with 16 bases between. DNA for the CDR3: TGTGCCAGCAGTCAGGACCCCGCTGTTGAGACCCAGTACTTC. This encodes CASSQDPAVETQYF.

This clonotype has at least ten counts. The chain employs TRBV7-8 and TRBJ2-7; 9 nucleotides align to TRBD1. Looked up from germline, CDR1 is SGHVS and CDR2 is FQNEAQ. This CDR3 comprises 15 residues. V trimming: 5 bases; J trimming: 6 bases; junction bases outside the gene matches: 11. The CDR3 DNA follows: TGTGCCAGCAGCGTCCCCCGGGACAGGGAAGCCGAGCAGTACTTC. Translated, it gives CASSVPRDREAEQYF. Full variable domain (rest looked up from reference TRBV7-8 and TRBJ2-7): GAGVSQSPRYKVAKRGQDVALRCDPISGHVSLFWYQQALGQGPEFLTYFQNEAQLDKSGLPSDRFFAERPEGSVSTLKIQRTQQEDSAVYLCASSVPRDREAEQYFGPGTRLTVT.

The table lists this clonotype with many counts. The chain carries TRBV5-1 and TRBJ2-7; a weak D match, TRBD1 (5 bases). Looked up from germline, CDR1 is SGHRS and CDR2 is YFSETQ. Deletions cut 4 bases from V and 3 bases from J, with 14 bases between. The CDR3 is 14 amino acids. CDR3 DNA: TGCGCCAGCAGCGACAGTCCCGAACACTACGAGCAGTACTTC. It translates to CASSDSPEHYEQYF.

This clonotype was seen more than once but under ten times. The CDR3 nucleotides are TGTGCCAGCAGTGAACGACAGGACTACGAGCAGTACTTC. Residues: CASSERQDYEQYF. This chain links TRBV6-5 with TRBJ2-7, with a possible D match to TRBD1 (6 bases). V shed 5 bases and J shed 3 bases, with 11 bases lying between them. CDR3 length: 13 amino acids. Germline V gives CDR1 MNHEY, CDR2 SVGAGI.